Sequencing of this T cell receptor (beta chain) was carried out in a study of T cells in Graves' hyperthyroidism and ophthalmopathy. Researchers took RNA transcripts and amplified the TCR beta CDR3 regions from them. Primed by the HTBI set, a first-round RT-PCR was run on the TCR CDR3. TCRdb processed the multiplex PCR reads anew with MiXCR; each CDR3 protein has one entry. The sample lists some 700,000 distinct CDR3 sequences; around 15% were seen once. The CDR3 totals 15 residues. Germline assignment: CDR1 SGHRS and CDR2 YFSETQ. V lost 4 bases, J lost 0 bases, and 6 bases stayed unmatched. The sample holds many counts of this clonotype.

Sequencing was done on a sample of blood. The clonotype originates from a man aged 45-60 years with Graves' hyperthyroidism. This chain uses TRBV5-1 with TRBJ1-2; 7 bases match TRBD1. CDR3 residues: CASSHQGETNYGYTF. The CDR3, as DNA: TGCGCCAGCAGCCATCAGGGGGAGACTAACTATGGCTACACCTTC.